These 27 T cell receptor beta chains were sequenced from one sample in a study of cytomegalovirus exposure and HLA in healthy donors (dated by TCRdb to 2015 to 2018). The library was produced with the immunoSEQ multiplex PCR assay. The table comes from immuneACCESS by way of TCRdb, which keeps in-frame sequences with V and J called. Part of the clones is missing from these tables; in studies checked, under half for an unresolved V gene and the rest for unknown reasons. A total of approximately 100,000 clones appear in this sample, 88% of them only once. The ten biggest clones cover more than 2% of the sample. Sequences were obtained from PBMCs. Receptors originate from a woman between 18 and 29 years old in good health and CMV-seronegative.

This clone has just a few counts. The chain recombines TRBV15 with TRBJ1-5; D ambiguous. CDR1 LNHNV and CDR2 YYDKDF come from the germline V gene (reference sequence). The CDR3 is made up of 13 amino acids. V lost 3 bases to trimming and J lost 11 bases, with 14 bases between them. This CDR3 is CATSRGAAWAQHF. The CDR3 DNA sequence: TGTGCCACCAGCAGGGGAGCCGCTTGGGCCCAGCATTTT.

J is TRBJ2-2 and V is TRBV18, with a weak D call TRBD1 (5 bases). Germline lookup yields CDR1 KGHSH and CDR2 LQKENI. The CDR3 length is 14 residues. V was cut by 5 bases and J by 3 bases, with 10 bases left in between. In nucleotides, the CDR3 is TGTGCCAGCTCATCCAGGGTCGACACCGGGGAGCTGTTTTTT. It translates to CASSSRVDTGELFF.

This clone appeared once. The chain combines TRBV28 with TRBJ2-1, with D tentatively TRBD2 (6 bases). CDR3 size: 15 residues. V was pared by 3 bases and J by 1 base, with 10 bases between. Germline V gives CDR1 MDHEN, CDR2 SYDVKM. DNA of the CDR3: TGTGCCAGCAGTTTTCGGGCGGGGTCCTACAATGAGCAGTTCTTC. The encoded protein is CASSFRAGSYNEQFF.

V gene TRBV7-9 combines with J gene TRBJ2-7, with 10 nucleotides matching TRBD1. There are 16 residues in the CDR3. The V and J ends lost 4 bases and 0 bases, in that order; junction bases with no gene match: 6. In germline, CDR1 is SEHNR, CDR2 FQNEAQ (reference sequence). CDR3 in amino acids: CASSSGQGLSSYEQYF. In nucleotides, the CDR3 is TGTGCCAGCAGCTCGGGACAGGGGCTGAGCTCCTACGAGCAGTACTTC.

CDR3 bases: TGTGCCAGCAGTCCCACGTATCTAGAGCCAGCTTTCTTT. Amino acids: CASSPTYLEPAFF. The chain is built from TRBV27 and TRBJ1-1; no definite D call. CDR1 is MNHEY and CDR2 is SMNVEV in the germline V gene (reference sequence). V was shortened by 5 bases and J by 10 bases, with 17 bases between the two germline ends. This CDR3 is built from 13 residues.

The chain couples TRBV11-2 to TRBJ2-3, with D unclear. The length of the CDR3 is 14 residues. CDR1 SGHAT and CDR2 FQNNGV come from the germline V gene. V was pared by 4 bases and J by 4 bases, with 12 bases between. CDR3 sequence: CASSSHPTPDTQYF. The CDR3 bases are TGTGCCAGCAGCTCCCACCCGACACCAGATACGCAGTATTTT.

V usage is TRBV5-1 and J usage is TRBJ2-1; 8 positions agree with TRBD2. The CDR3 totals 15 residues. Trimming removed 5 bases from V and 0 bases from J; junction bases left unmatched: 4. CDR1 is SGHRS, CDR2 YFSETQ, per germline. The CDR3: CASSQLADSYNEQFF. CDR3 DNA sequence: TGCGCCAGCAGTCAACTAGCGGACTCCTACAATGAGCAGTTCTTC.

Worth noting for this clone: The junction departs from the called germline gene at one end, perhaps through a read error. CDR3 DNA sequence: TGTGCCAGCAGTTTAAACAACAAAGGAGGGTTGGGTCAAGAGACCCAGTACTTC. It is translated as CASSLNNKGGLGQETQYF. This sequence joins TRBV7-3 and TRBJ2-5; TRBD2 might be the D (6 bases). The CDR3 covers 18 residues. Germline V gene lookup returns CDR1 SGHTA and CDR2 FQGTGA.

J is TRBJ1-2 and V is TRBV30, with 10 bases identical to TRBD1. CDR3 length: 13 amino acids. The ends lost 0 bases at V and 6 bases at J; junction bases unmatched: 1. CDR1 GTSNPN and CDR2 SVGIG come from the germline V gene (reference sequence). The CDR3 bases are TGTGCCTGGAGTGTTGGGACAGGGGATGGCTACACCTTC. Residues: CAWSVGTGDGYTF.

This chain's CDR3 is CASSEQGIFSPLHF. Written as DNA, the CDR3 is TGTGCCAGCAGCGAACAGGGGATCTTTTCACCCCTCCACTTT. This rearrangement joins TRBV9 to TRBJ1-6, with 7 positions matching TRBD1. V trimming: 3 bases; J trimming: 9 bases; junction bases outside the gene matches: 6. Germline V gene sequence: CDR1 SGDLS, CDR2 YYNGEE. The CDR3 contains 14 residues. Complete variable domain (other parts from reference TRBV9 and TRBJ1-6): DSGVTQTPKHLITATGQRVTLRCSPRSGDLSVYWYQQSLDQGLQFLIQYYNGEERAKGNILERFSAQQFPDLHSELNLSSLELGDSALYFCASSEQGIFSPLHFGNGTRLTVT.

The chain couples TRBV5-1 to TRBJ2-3; maybe TRBD2 (7 bases). CDR1 and CDR2 (germline): SGHRS, YFSETQ. Deletions cut 4 bases from V and 5 bases from J, with 11 bases between. CDR3 length equals 13 residues. The DNA for the CDR3 is TGCGCCAGCAGCGCGGGGGCGGGAGATACGCAGTATTTT. It yields the protein CASSAGAGDTQYF.

The rearrangement uses TRBV7-8 and TRBJ2-7; 13 bases are a match to TRBD2. The germline V gene has CDR1 SGHVS and CDR2 FQNEAQ. Losses at the gene ends were 5 bases for V and 2 bases for J; bases not matched to a gene: 6. The CDR3 has 16 residues. The CDR3 DNA sequence: TGTGCCAGCAGCCCGACGGGACTAGCGGGAACCTACGAGCAGTACTTC. Translated, it gives CASSPTGLAGTYEQYF.

The gene calls are TRBV6-5 and TRBJ2-1, with 9 bases that match TRBD2. CDR1 and CDR2 from the germline V gene are MNHEY and SVGAGI. The CDR3 extends over 15 amino acids. V shed 6 bases and J 6 bases; nucleotides not matched to a gene: 9. The CDR3 DNA reads as TGTGCCAGCAGGAGGACAATAGCGGGAGCCAATGAGCAGTTCTTC. Translating it yields CASRRTIAGANEQFF.

The rearrangement joins TRBV4-3 to TRBJ1-1, with a possible D match to TRBD1 (5 bases). Trimming removed 0 bases at V and 2 bases at J, with 10 bases between. The CDR3 extends over 15 amino acids. Germline values: CDR1 LGHNA, CDR2 YSLEER. Written as DNA, the CDR3 is TGCGCCAGCAGCCAAGATCCGCAGGGTAACACTGAAGCTTTCTTT. Translation gives CASSQDPQGNTEAFF.

V usage is TRBV28 and J usage is TRBJ2-5, with 13 bases that match TRBD2. The germline V gene has CDR1 MDHEN and CDR2 SYDVKM. The CDR3 runs 16 residues. V lost 5 bases to trimming and J lost 3 bases; unmatched junction nucleotides: 6. CDR3 region: CASSPRGLAGEETQYF. DNA for the CDR3: TGTGCCAGCAGTCCTCGCGGACTAGCGGGAGAAGAGACCCAGTACTTC. Filled out from reference TRBV28 and TRBJ2-5, the complete variable domain reads DVKVTQSSRYLVKRTGEKVFLECVQDMDHENMFWYRQDPGLGLRLIYFSYDVKMKEKGDIPEGYSVSREKKERFSLILESASTNQTSMYLCASSPRGLAGEETQYFGPGTRLLVL.

J is TRBJ2-2 and V is TRBV30; D might be TRBD2 (5 bases). Germline-derived CDR1 and CDR2 are GTSNPN and SVGIG (reference sequence). The CDR3 has 13 amino acids. V lost 5 bases, J lost 6 bases, and 13 bases lay in between. The CDR3 reads CAWGTRIAGELFF. In nucleotides, the CDR3 is TGTGCCTGGGGAACTAGGATCGCCGGGGAGCTGTTTTTT.

The CDR3 loop is CASSESGVGRGLNEKLFF. The CDR3 DNA follows: TGCGCCAGCAGTGAGTCGGGGGTAGGGAGGGGTTTAAATGAAAAACTGTTTTTT. The chain carries TRBV10-1 and TRBJ1-4; maybe TRBD1 (5 bases). V gave up 0 bases and J gave up 5 bases, with 19 bases separating them. The CDR3 length is 18 residues. The germline gives CDR1 WNHNN, CDR2 SYGVQD (reference sequence).

J is TRBJ1-5 and V is TRBV28; no definite D call. Trimming left V 2 bases short and J 5 bases short, with 4 bases between. Per germline, CDR1 MDHEN and CDR2 SYDVKM. The CDR3 has 12 amino acids. The CDR3 loop is CASSLTDQPQHF. In DNA, the CDR3 is TGTGCCAGCAGTTTAACAGATCAGCCCCAGCATTTT.

The chain couples TRBV11-2 to TRBJ2-3; D is perhaps TRBD1 (5 bases). Trimming pared 5 bases from V and 0 bases from J, leaving 15 bases between. The CDR3 has 16 residues. Looked up from germline, CDR1 is SGHAT and CDR2 is FQNNGV. The CDR3 sequence: CASSVPTVPSTDTQYF. Here the CDR3 DNA reads TGTGCCAGCAGCGTACCGACAGTTCCTAGCACAGATACGCAGTATTTT.

The CDR3 DNA sequence: TGTGCCAGCAGCTTACCACTCCCTGCGGGAGATACGCAGTATTTT. Amino acids: CASSLPLPAGDTQYF. This chain links TRBV7-2 with TRBJ2-3; D is possibly TRBD2 (5 bases). CDR1 and CDR2 from the germline V gene are SGHTA and FQGNSA. Trimming took 2 bases from V and 5 from J, leaving 14 bases between them. The CDR3 consists of 15 residues. Variable domain in full (rest from reference TRBV7-2 and TRBJ2-3): GAGVSQSPSNKVTEKGKDVELRCDPISGHTALYWYRQSLGQGLEFLIYFQGNSAPDKSGLPSDRFSAERTGGSVSTLTIQRTQQEDSAVYLCASSLPLPAGDTQYFGPGTRLTVL.

The sample holds one count of this clone. The gene calls are TRBV27 and TRBJ1-1, with D perhaps matching TRBD1 (5 bases). The CDR3 is made up of 18 amino acids. V lost 4 bases and J lost 0, with 21 bases in between. The germline V gene encodes CDR1 MNHEY and CDR2 SMNVEV (reference sequence). The CDR3, as DNA: TGTGCCAGCAGTTCCTCCCGTAGACAGTTAAACATGAACACTGAAGCTTTCTTT. It yields the protein CASSSSRRQLNMNTEAFF.

The chain joins TRBV7-9 to TRBJ1-2; D is perhaps TRBD1 (5 bases). V gave up 1 base and J gave up 8 bases, with 8 bases separating them. This CDR3 is 12 amino acids long. Germline CDR1 is SEHNR and CDR2 is FQNEAQ (reference sequence). CDR3 region: CASSLDRRGYTF. The CDR3 bases are TGTGCCAGCAGCTTAGACAGGAGAGGCTACACCTTC.

The rearrangement links TRBV5-1 to TRBJ2-5, with 9 bases that match TRBD1. With 1 base clipped from V and 0 bases from J, the junction kept 4 bases outside the gene matches. CDR3 length: 16 amino acids. The germline gives CDR1 SGHRS, CDR2 YFSETQ. DNA of the CDR3: TGCGCCAGCAGCTTGCCCACAGGGGGCGACCAAGAGACCCAGTACTTC. It specifies CASSLPTGGDQETQYF.

The chain carries TRBV10-1 and TRBJ1-3, with D possibly matching TRBD1 (6 bases). In germline, CDR1 is WNHNN, CDR2 SYGVQD (reference sequence). Deletions cut 9 bases from V and 0 bases from J, with 12 bases between. The CDR3 spans 14 residues. CDR3 nucleotides: TGCGCCAGGTCGACAGGATACTCTGGAAACACCATATATTTT. This sequence encodes CARSTGYSGNTIYF.

The rearrangement uses TRBV28 and TRBJ2-1; no definite D call. Trimming removed 4 bases from V and 4 bases from J, with 5 bases in between. The CDR3 contains 12 residues. CDR1 is MDHEN and CDR2 is SYDVKM in the germline V gene. CDR3 sequence: CASSSLYNEQFF. CDR3 nucleotides: TGTGCCAGCAGTTCTCTTTACAATGAGCAGTTCTTC.

This clone was detected a few times. The chain couples TRBV14 to TRBJ1-2; no clear D gene. The CDR3 has 14 residues. Germline V gives CDR1 SGHDN, CDR2 FVKESK. The germline V and J ends were trimmed by 1 base and 4 bases, with 10 bases remaining between them. Here the CDR3 DNA reads TGTGCCAGCAGCCAAGTTGGTAGAGGCTATGGCTACACCTTC. Translating it yields CASSQVGRGYGYTF.

This clone has only a few counts. This chain's CDR3 is CAWSVAAAEAFF. As DNA, the CDR3 is TGTGCCTGGAGTGTGGCGGCCGCTGAAGCTTTCTTT. The rearrangement uses TRBV30 and TRBJ1-1; D is undetermined. V lost 0 bases and J lost 6, with 8 bases in between. CDR1 GTSNPN and CDR2 SVGIG come from the germline V gene (reference sequence). CDR3 length: 12 amino acids.